Each of the 24 T cell receptor beta chains below was sequenced from the same sample in a study of T cells of healthy individuals. TCRdb re-called the 5' RACE reads through MiXCR, storing one row per CDR3 protein. This repertoire shows 100,000 or so distinct CDR3 sequences, roughly 15% found once; its top ten account for 6.2%. These receptors were collected from a human donor in good health.

This clonotype was counted ten times or more. The chain joins TRBV5-8 to TRBJ2-7; 7 nucleotides match TRBD2. With 0 bases clipped from V and 6 bases from J, the junction kept 3 bases outside the gene matches. This CDR3 is built from 13 residues. CDR1 is SGHTS and CDR2 is YDEGEE in the germline V gene. The CDR3 coding sequence is TGTGCCAGCAGCTTGGCCGCGGGGGTCGAGCAGTACTTC. It specifies CASSLAAGVEQYF.

This clonotype showed up just a few times. The V and J genes are TRBV28 and TRBJ2-1; D unresolved. V shed 7 bases and J shed 7 bases, with 2 bases lying between them. This CDR3 has 9 residues. Germline V CDR1 and CDR2: MDHEN, SYDVKM. CDR3 in amino acids: CASKNEQFF. DNA for the CDR3: TGTGCCAGCAAGAATGAGCAGTTCTTC.

This chain links TRBV28 with TRBJ2-2; the D is unclear. Germline V gene sequence: CDR1 MDHEN, CDR2 SYDVKM. This CDR3 comprises 11 residues. Trimming left V 3 bases short and J 6 bases short, with 2 bases between. CDR3 in amino acids: CASSFAGELFF. DNA of the CDR3: TGTGCCAGCAGTTTTGCCGGGGAGCTGTTTTTT.

Many counts were recorded for this clonotype. V is TRBV29-1 and J is TRBJ2-7; perhaps TRBD2 as D (7 bases). The V end was cut by 6 bases, the J end by 3 bases, with 18 bases between. Germline CDR1 SQVTM, CDR2 ANQGSEA. CDR3 length: 14 residues. The CDR3: CSVKGGGDSYEQYF. Written as DNA, the CDR3 is TGCAGCGTGAAAGGCGGGGGCGATAGCTACGAGCAGTACTTC.

This chain connects TRBV18 to TRBJ2-7, with a possible D match to TRBD1 (6 bases). Trimming cost V 3 bases and J 6 bases, with 18 bases left between them. This CDR3 has 15 amino acids. Germline V lookup: CDR1 KGHSH, CDR2 LQKENI. CDR3 protein: CASSPVAGAPFEQYF. In DNA form, the CDR3 reads TGTGCCAGCTCACCGGTCGCAGGGGCCCCTTTCGAGCAGTACTTC. The whole variable domain, remainder taken from reference TRBV18 and TRBJ2-7, is NAGVMQNPRHLVRRRGQEARLRCSPMKGHSHVYWYRQLPEEGLKFMVYLQKENIIDESGMPKERFSAEFPKEGPSILRIQQVVRGDSAAYFCASSPVAGAPFEQYFGPGTRLTVT.

This clonotype was found many times. V usage is TRBV7-9 and J usage is TRBJ2-7; 7 nucleotides agree with TRBD1. CDR1 is SEHNR, CDR2 FQNEAQ, per germline (reference sequence). V gave up 3 bases and J gave up 7 bases; unmatched junction bases: 12. This CDR3 comprises 15 residues. CDR3 sequence reads: CASSFVAGGAEEQYF. Written as DNA, the CDR3 is TGTGCCAGCAGCTTCGTGGCAGGGGGAGCGGAGGAGCAGTACTTC.

This clonotype has a count of ten or more. V and J are TRBV6-6 and TRBJ2-5; D ambiguous. Germline V gene sequence: CDR1 MNHNY, CDR2 SVGAGI (reference sequence). V lost 4 bases and J lost 2, with 8 bases in between. The CDR3 is 13 residues long. CDR3 DNA: TGTGCCAGCAGTTTTAGCTTACAAGAGACCCAGTACTTC. As protein: CASSFSLQETQYF.

The chain employs TRBV7-8 and TRBJ2-4; the match to TRBD2 covers 7 bases. The CDR3 runs to 17 residues. V lost 2 bases, J lost 2 bases, and 9 bases stayed unmatched. Germline V gives CDR1 SGHVS, CDR2 FQNEAQ. The CDR3, as DNA: TGTGCCAGCAGCTTATTATGGGGGGGGGTATCCAAAAACATTCAGTACTTC. It specifies CASSLLWGGVSKNIQYF.

The genes are TRBV3-1 and TRBJ1-4; the D is unclear. CDR1 and CDR2 (germline): LGHDT, YNNKEL (reference sequence). Trimming left V 4 bases short and J 8 bases short, with 20 bases between. The CDR3 runs 16 residues. CDR3 nucleotides: TGTGCCAGCAGCCGCGTCGAAGGAGGGTTTCAGGAAAAACTGTTTTTT. It codes for CASSRVEGGFQEKLFF.

V and J are TRBV6-6 and TRBJ2-3, with TRBD2 matching 8 bases. The CDR3 length is 16 residues. The V gene's germline CDR1 is MNHNY and CDR2 SVGAGI (reference sequence). Losses at the gene ends were 0 bases for V and 2 bases for J; bases not matched to a gene: 4. This chain's CDR3 is CASSYSTSDPTDTQYF. In DNA, the CDR3 is TGTGCCAGCAGTTACTCGACTAGCGACCCCACAGATACGCAGTATTTT.

This clonotype occurred many times. The J gene is TRBJ1-1, the V gene TRBV2; 8 bases are shared with TRBD1. The CDR3 totals 14 residues. CDR1 is SNHLY and CDR2 is FYNNEI in the germline V gene. V shed 6 bases, J shed 5 bases, and the junction held 8 bases outside the gene matches. CDR3 nucleotide sequence: TGTGCCAGCAGCCTGCAGGGGGCGCGGACTGAAGCTTTCTTT. Its translation: CASSLQGARTEAFF.

This clonotype was detected only a few times. The rearrangement uses TRBV20-1 and TRBJ2-7; 8 bases are a match to TRBD2. The CDR3 runs 12 residues. Germline CDR1 and CDR2: DFQATT and SNEGSKA (reference sequence). Germline trimming cut 8 bases from V and 5 bases from J; bases unmatched to any gene: 8. CDR3 sequence (DNA): TGCAGTACGCCGGGAGGGGGTCACGAGCAGTACTTC. Translated: CSTPGGGHEQYF.

The sample holds a few counts of this clonotype. V usage is TRBV2 and J usage is TRBJ2-1; possibly TRBD1 for D (6 bases). CDR3 length equals 13 residues. Germline values: CDR1 SNHLY, CDR2 FYNNEI. Trimming shortened V by 7 bases and J by 5 bases, and 12 bases separated the two germline ends. CDR3: CASKRDTNNEQFF. As DNA, the CDR3 is TGTGCCAGCAAACGGGACACAAACAATGAGCAGTTCTTC.

The sample holds many counts of this clonotype. The rearrangement links TRBV11-2 to TRBJ2-1, with 9 bases aligning to TRBD1. This CDR3 is built from 15 residues. From germline, CDR1 is SGHAT and CDR2 FQNNGV. The ends lost 7 bases at V and 0 bases at J; junction bases unmatched: 4. The CDR3 DNA sequence: TGTGCCAGCACCAGACAGGGGGGCTCCTACAATGAGCAGTTCTTC. Protein sequence: CASTRQGGSYNEQFF.

This clonotype was found a few times. V usage is TRBV10-3 and J usage is TRBJ1-5; D is unresolved. CDR3 size: 13 residues. Germline values: CDR1 ENHRY, CDR2 SYGVKD. V was trimmed by 10 bases and J by 3 bases, leaving 13 bases between them. The CDR3 region has the DNA TGTGCCAGCGGGCTCGGTGACAATCAGCCCCAGCATTTT. Its translation is CASGLGDNQPQHF.

The chain couples TRBV20-1 to TRBJ2-3; D is uncertain. CDR1 is DFQATT, CDR2 SNEGSKA, per germline (reference sequence). Trimming removed 3 bases from V and 0 bases from J, with 16 bases in between. CDR3 size: 16 residues. For the CDR3, the DNA is TGCAGTGCTAGCGATTGGCGGACCACTAGCACAGATACGCAGTATTTT. It translates to CSASDWRTTSTDTQYF.

This clonotype has only a few counts. V is TRBV7-2 and J is TRBJ2-3; D uncertain. This CDR3 region has 15 residues. The germline V gene encodes CDR1 SGHTA and CDR2 FQGNSA. V lost 1 base, J lost 7 bases, and 15 bases lay in between. In DNA, the CDR3 is TGTGCCAGCAGCTTAGGGTCTCCGGAGCCGTATACGCAGTATTTT. Translation gives CASSLGSPEPYTQYF.

The V gene is TRBV5-5, the J gene TRBJ1-5; 9 bases fit TRBD1. The V gene's germline CDR1 is SGHKS and CDR2 YYEKEE (reference sequence). This CDR3 has 16 amino acids. The V and J ends lost 3 bases and 6 bases, in that order; junction bases with no gene match: 10. The CDR3 protein is CASSYQTGQGIQPQHF. In DNA, the CDR3 is TGTGCCAGCAGCTACCAGACTGGACAGGGGATTCAGCCCCAGCATTTT.

The chain links TRBV11-2 to TRBJ2-5, with D hard to call. CDR1 and CDR2 from the germline V gene are SGHAT and FQNNGV. The V end was cut by 5 bases, the J end by 5 bases, with 6 bases between. This CDR3 is built from 11 residues. As DNA, the CDR3 is TGTGCCAGCAGCCCGCTGGAGACCCAGTACTTC. Protein product: CASSPLETQYF.

This clonotype was seen only a few times. The V call is TRBV28, the J call TRBJ2-3; a possible D gene is TRBD2 (6 bases). Trimming took off 11 bases at V and 2 bases at J, with 11 bases between the two ends. The CDR3 totals 12 residues. Germline V gene lookup returns CDR1 MDHEN and CDR2 SYDVKM. The CDR3 loop is CALRDHTDTQYF. The CDR3 DNA reads as TGTGCCTTGCGGGACCACACAGATACGCAGTATTTT.

This clonotype showed up just a few times. The chain is built from TRBV7-2 and TRBJ2-1; TRBD2 is a possible D gene (5 bases). This CDR3 comprises 14 residues. The germline V gene has CDR1 SGHTA and CDR2 FQGNSA. V was cut by 2 bases and J by 10 bases, with 15 bases left in between. The DNA of the CDR3 is TGTGCCAGCAGCTTAAGGACCCCTACGGGGGAGCAGTTCTTC. Protein sequence: CASSLRTPTGEQFF.

There are many counts of this clonotype. The CDR3 nucleotides read TGCGCACTAACCAGGCAAAACTATGGCTACACCTTC. Translating it yields CALTRQNYGYTF. The gene calls are TRBV20-1 and TRBJ1-2; D unclear. CDR1 is DFQATT, CDR2 SNEGSKA, per germline (reference sequence). The CDR3 covers 12 residues.

This clonotype was seen ten or more times. The rearrangement links TRBV2 to TRBJ2-2; unclear D gene. The V gene's germline CDR1 is SNHLY and CDR2 FYNNEI. The CDR3 contains 13 residues. The V gene lost 5 bases and the J gene lost 6 bases, with 10 bases spanning the gap. CDR3 region: CASSPLVAGELFF. For the CDR3, the DNA is TGTGCCAGCAGTCCCTTAGTTGCCGGGGAGCTGTTTTTT.

CDR3 coding DNA: TGTGCCAGCAGTTTATTCTCTAGCGGAGGTGCTAGCACAGATACGCAGTATTTT. Its translation is CASSLFSSGGASTDTQYF. The genes are TRBV28 and TRBJ2-3; 7 positions agree with TRBD2. Germline lookup yields CDR1 MDHEN and CDR2 SYDVKM. After removal of 1 base from V and 0 bases from J, the junction contained 10 bases not matched to a gene. The CDR3 runs 18 residues.